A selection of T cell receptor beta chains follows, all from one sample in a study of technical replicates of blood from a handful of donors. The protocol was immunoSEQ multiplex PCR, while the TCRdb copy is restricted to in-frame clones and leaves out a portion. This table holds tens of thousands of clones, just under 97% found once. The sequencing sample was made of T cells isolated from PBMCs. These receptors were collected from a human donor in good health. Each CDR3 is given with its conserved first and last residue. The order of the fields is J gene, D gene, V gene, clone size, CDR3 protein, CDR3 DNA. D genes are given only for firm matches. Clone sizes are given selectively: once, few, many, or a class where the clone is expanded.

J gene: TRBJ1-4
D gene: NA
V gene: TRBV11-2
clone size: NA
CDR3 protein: CASSSRGQRLATNEKLFF
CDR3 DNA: TGTGCCAGCAGCTCACGAGGACAGAGGCTTGCAACTAATGAAAAACTGTTTTTT

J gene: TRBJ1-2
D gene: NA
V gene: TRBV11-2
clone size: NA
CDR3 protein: CASTLGQLKDYGYTF
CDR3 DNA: TGTGCCAGCACCCTGGGGCAGCTAAAGGACTATGGCTACACCTTC

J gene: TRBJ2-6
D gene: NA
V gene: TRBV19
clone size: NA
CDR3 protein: CASSAYSADRISGANVLTF
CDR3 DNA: TGTGCCAGTAGCGCATATTCAGCGGACCGAATCTCTGGGGCCAACGTCCTGACTTTC

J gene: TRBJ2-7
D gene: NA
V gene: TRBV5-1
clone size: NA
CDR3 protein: CASRDRTYEQYF
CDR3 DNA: TGCGCCAGCAGGGACAGAACCTACGAGCAGTACTTC

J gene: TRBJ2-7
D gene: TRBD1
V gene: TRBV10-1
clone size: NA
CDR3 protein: CASSESTGAHEQYF
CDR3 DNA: TGCGCCAGCAGTGAGTCGACAGGGGCCCACGAGCAGTACTTC

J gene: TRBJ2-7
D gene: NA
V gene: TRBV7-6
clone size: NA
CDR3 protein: CASSLGVQDYEQYF
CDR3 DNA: TGTGCCAGCAGCTTAGGTGTGCAGGACTACGAGCAGTACTTC

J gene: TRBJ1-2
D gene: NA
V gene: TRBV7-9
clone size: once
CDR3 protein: CASSPNEALYGYTF
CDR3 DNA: TGTGCCAGCAGCCCTAATGAGGCTCTCTATGGCTACACCTTC

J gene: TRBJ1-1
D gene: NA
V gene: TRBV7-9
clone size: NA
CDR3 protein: CASRGGGETEAFF
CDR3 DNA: TGTGCCAGCAGGGGTGGGGGCGAGACTGAAGCTTTCTTT

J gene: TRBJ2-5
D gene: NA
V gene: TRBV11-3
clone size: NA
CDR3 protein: CASSLGGDQETQYF
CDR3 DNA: TGTGCCAGCAGCTTAGGGGGGGACCAAGAGACCCAGTACTTC

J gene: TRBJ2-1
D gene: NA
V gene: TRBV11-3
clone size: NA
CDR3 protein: CASSLDLGVESYNEQFF
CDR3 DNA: TGTGCCAGCAGCTTAGATCTGGGAGTAGAGAGCTACAATGAGCAGTTCTTC

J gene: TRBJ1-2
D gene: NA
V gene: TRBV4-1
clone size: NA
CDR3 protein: CASSRGGGEGGGYTF
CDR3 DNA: TGCGCCAGCAGCCGAGGTGGAGGGGAAGGTGGGGGCTACACCTTC

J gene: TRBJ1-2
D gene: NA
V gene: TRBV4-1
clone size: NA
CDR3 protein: CASSDLSRASGYTF
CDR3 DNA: TGCGCCAGCAGCGACCTGAGCAGGGCTTCTGGCTACACCTTC

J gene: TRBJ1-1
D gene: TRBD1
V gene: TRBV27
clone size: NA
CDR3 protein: CASSRDRGQAFF
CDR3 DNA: TGTGCCAGCAGCCGGGACAGGGGACAAGCTTTCTTT

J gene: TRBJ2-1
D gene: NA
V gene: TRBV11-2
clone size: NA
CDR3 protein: CASSPYLLDEQFF
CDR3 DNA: TGTGCCAGCAGCCCCTACTTGCTCGATGAGCAGTTCTTC

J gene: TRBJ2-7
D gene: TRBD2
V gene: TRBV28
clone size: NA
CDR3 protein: CASRRAGEVYEQYF
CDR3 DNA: TGTGCCAGCAGAAGAGCGGGAGAAGTCTACGAGCAGTACTTC

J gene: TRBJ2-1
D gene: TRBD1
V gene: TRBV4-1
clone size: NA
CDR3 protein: CASSHLGQRNNEQFF
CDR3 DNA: TGCGCCAGCAGTCACCTGGGACAGCGGAACAATGAGCAGTTCTTC

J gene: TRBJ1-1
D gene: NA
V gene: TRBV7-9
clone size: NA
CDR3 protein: CASSSSRGEANTEAFF
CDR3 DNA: TGTGCCAGCAGCTCTAGTCGGGGGGAGGCGAACACTGAAGCTTTCTTT

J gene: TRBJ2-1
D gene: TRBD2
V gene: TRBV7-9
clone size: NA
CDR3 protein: CASSHASGRSSYNEQFF
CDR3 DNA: TGTGCCAGCAGTCACGCTAGCGGGAGGAGCTCCTACAATGAGCAGTTCTTC

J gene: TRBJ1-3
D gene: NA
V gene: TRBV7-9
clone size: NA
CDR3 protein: CASRAQGFGNTIYF
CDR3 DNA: TGTGCCAGCAGGGCACAGGGATTTGGAAACACCATATATTTT

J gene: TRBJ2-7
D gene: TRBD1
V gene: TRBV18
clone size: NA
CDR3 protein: CASSLTGGRIEQYF
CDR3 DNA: TGTGCCAGCTCGTTAACAGGGGGGCGGATCGAGCAGTACTTC

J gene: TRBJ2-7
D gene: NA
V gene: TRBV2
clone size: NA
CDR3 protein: CASRVDEASPYF
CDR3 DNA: TGTGCCAGCAGGGTTGATGAGGCGAGCCCGTACTTC

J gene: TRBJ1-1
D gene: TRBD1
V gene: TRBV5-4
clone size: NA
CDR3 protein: CASSPWDRVNTEAFF
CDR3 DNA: TGTGCCAGCAGTCCATGGGACAGGGTGAACACTGAAGCTTTCTTT

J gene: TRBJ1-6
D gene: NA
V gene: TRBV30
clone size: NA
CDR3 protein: CAWSGQGNSPLHF
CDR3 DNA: TGTGCCTGGAGTGGTCAGGGTAACTCACCCCTCCACTTT

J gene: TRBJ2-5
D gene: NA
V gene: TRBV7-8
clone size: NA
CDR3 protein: CASISLPPQETQYF
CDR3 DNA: TGTGCCAGCATAAGTCTACCCCCTCAAGAGACCCAGTACTTC

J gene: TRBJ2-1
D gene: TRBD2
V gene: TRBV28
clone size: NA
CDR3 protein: CASSSARGGEGGDEQFF
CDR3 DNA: TGTGCCAGCAGTTCCGCCCGGGGGGGAGAGGGAGGTGATGAGCAGTTCTTC

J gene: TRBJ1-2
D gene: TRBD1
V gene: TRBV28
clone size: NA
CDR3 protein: CASLPSNRGFGYTF
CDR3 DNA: TGTGCCAGTCTACCCTCCAACAGGGGGTTTGGCTACACCTTC

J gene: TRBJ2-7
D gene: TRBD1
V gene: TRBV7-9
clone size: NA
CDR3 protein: CASSLAGQGREQYF
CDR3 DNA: TGTGCCAGCAGCTTAGCGGGACAGGGTCGGGAGCAGTACTTC

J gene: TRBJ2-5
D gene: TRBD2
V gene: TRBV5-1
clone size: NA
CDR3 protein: CASSTRPGGETQYF
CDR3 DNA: TGCGCCAGCAGCACCAGACCCGGGGGGGAGACCCAGTACTTC

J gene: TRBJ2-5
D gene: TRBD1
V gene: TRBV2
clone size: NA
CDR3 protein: CASSEGQGYQETQYF
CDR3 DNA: TGTGCCAGCAGTGAGGGACAGGGATACCAAGAGACCCAGTACTTC

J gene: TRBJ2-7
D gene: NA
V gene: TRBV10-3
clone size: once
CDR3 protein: CATEVAPNSYEQYF
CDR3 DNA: TGTGCCACAGAGGTAGCCCCTAACTCCTACGAGCAGTACTTC

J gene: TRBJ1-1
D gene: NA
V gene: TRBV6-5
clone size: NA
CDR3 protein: CASAISTGVGTEAFF
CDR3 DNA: TGTGCCAGCGCCATCTCAACAGGAGTTGGCACTGAAGCTTTCTTT

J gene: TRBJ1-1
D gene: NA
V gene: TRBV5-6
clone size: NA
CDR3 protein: CASSSMLSKNTEAFF
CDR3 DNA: TGTGCCAGCAGCTCTATGTTGTCGAAGAACACTGAAGCTTTCTTT

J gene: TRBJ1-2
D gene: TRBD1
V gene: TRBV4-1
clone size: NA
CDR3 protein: CASSQPGTGGKGYTF
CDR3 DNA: TGCGCCAGCAGCCAACCAGGGACAGGGGGCAAAGGCTACACCTTC

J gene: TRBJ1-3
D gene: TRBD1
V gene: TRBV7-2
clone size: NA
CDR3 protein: CASSPYRGVGNTIYF
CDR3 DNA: TGTGCCAGCAGCCCCTACAGGGGGGTTGGAAACACCATATATTTT

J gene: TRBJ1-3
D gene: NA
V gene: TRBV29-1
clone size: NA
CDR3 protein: CSVGETTGNTIYF
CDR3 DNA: TGCAGCGTTGGGGAGACAACGGGAAACACCATATATTTT

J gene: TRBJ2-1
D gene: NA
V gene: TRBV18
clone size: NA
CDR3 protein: CASSPPGSSYNEQFF
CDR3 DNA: TGTGCCAGCTCACCTCCCGGGAGCTCCTACAATGAGCAGTTCTTC

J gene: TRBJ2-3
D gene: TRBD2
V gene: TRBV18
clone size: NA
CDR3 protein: CASSPVRLAGEITDTQYF
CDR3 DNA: TGTGCCAGCTCACCGGTCAGGCTAGCGGGGGAAATCACAGATACGCAGTATTTT

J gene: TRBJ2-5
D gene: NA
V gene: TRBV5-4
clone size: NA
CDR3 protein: CASSTEGGRGETQYF
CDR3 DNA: TGTGCCAGCAGCACTGAGGGGGGGCGAGGGGAGACCCAGTACTTC

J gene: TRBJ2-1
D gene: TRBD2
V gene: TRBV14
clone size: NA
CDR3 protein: CASSQAGGRGNEQFF
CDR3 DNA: TGTGCCAGCAGCCAGGCGGGAGGGCGGGGCAATGAGCAGTTCTTC

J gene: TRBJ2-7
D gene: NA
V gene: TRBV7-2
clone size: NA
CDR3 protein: CASSPEGWALGAEQYF
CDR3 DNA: TGTGCCAGCAGCCCGGAAGGCTGGGCCTTAGGGGCCGAGCAGTACTTC

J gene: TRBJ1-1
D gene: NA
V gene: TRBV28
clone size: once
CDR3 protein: CASNVDSSIGNTEAFF
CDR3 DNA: TGTGCCAGCAACGTTGACAGTTCGATTGGGAACACTGAAGCTTTCTTT

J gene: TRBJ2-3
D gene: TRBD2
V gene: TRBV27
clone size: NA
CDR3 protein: CASSQLAGGPTDTQYF
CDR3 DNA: TGTGCCAGCAGTCAGTTAGCGGGAGGGCCAACAGATACGCAGTATTTT

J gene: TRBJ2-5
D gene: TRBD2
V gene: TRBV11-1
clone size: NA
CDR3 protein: CASSLGWAGETPKTQYF
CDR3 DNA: TGTGCCAGCAGCCTCGGGTGGGCGGGGGAGACTCCGAAGACCCAGTACTTC

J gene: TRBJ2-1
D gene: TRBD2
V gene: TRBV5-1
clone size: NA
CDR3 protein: CASSLAGTSDFTSYNEQFF
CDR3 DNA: TGCGCCAGCAGCTTGGCCGGGACTAGCGATTTTACCTCCTACAATGAGCAGTTCTTC

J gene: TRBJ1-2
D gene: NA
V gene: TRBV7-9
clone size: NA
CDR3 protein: CASSPGGQDGYTF
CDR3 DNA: TGTGCCAGCAGCCCGGGGGGGCAGGATGGCTACACCTTC

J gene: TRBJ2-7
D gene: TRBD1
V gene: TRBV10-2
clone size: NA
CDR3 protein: CASIPRDSYEQYF
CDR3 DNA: TGCGCCAGCATCCCCCGGGACAGCTACGAGCAGTACTTC

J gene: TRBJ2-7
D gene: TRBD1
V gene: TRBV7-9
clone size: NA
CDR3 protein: CASSSFGTGYEQYF
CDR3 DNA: TGTGCCAGCAGCTCTTTCGGGACAGGGTACGAGCAGTACTTC

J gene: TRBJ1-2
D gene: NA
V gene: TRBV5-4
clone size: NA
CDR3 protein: CASSPVRGGYGYTF
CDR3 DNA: TGTGCCAGCAGCCCGGTAAGGGGAGGCTATGGCTACACCTTC

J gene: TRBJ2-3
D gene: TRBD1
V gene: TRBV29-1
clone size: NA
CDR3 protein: CSATGTGGGEDTQYF
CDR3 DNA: TGCAGCGCAACCGGGACAGGGGGCGGGGAAGATACGCAGTATTTT